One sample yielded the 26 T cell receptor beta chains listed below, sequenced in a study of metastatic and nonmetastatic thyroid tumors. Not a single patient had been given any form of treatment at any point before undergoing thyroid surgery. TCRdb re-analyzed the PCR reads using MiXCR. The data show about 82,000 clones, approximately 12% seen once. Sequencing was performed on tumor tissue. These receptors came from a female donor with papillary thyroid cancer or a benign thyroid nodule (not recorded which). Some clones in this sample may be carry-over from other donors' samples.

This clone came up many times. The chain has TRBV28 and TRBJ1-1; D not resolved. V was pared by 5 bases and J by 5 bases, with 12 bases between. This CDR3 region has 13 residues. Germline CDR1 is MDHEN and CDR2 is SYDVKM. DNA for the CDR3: TGTGCCAGCAGTCCCGGAGGTCGGACTGAAGCTTTCTTT. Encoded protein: CASSPGGRTEAFF. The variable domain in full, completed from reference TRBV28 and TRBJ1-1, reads DVKVTQSSRYLVKRTGEKVFLECVQDMDHENMFWYRQDPGLGLRLIYFSYDVKMKEKGDIPEGYSVSREKKERFSLILESASTNQTSMYLCASSPGGRTEAFFGQGTRLTVV.

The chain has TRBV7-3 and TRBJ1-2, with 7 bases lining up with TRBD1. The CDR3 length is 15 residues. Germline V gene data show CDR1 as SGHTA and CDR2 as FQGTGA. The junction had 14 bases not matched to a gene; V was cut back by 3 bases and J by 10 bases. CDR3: CASSFSDRVRDFYTF. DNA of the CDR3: TGTGCCAGCAGCTTCTCCGACAGGGTGAGGGATTTCTACACCTTC.

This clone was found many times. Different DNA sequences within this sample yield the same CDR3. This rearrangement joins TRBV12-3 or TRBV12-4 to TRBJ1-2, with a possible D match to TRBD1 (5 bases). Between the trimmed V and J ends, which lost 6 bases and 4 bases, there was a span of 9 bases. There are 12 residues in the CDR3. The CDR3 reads CASRDQGYGYTF. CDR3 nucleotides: TGTGCCAGCAGGGACCAGGGCTATGGCTACACCTTC.

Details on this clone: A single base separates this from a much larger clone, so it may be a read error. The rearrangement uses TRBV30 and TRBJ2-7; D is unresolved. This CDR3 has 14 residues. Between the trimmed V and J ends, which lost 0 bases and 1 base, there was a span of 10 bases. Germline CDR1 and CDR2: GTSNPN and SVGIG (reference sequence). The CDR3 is CAWSVGLGSYEQYF. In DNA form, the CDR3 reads TGTGCCTGGAGTGTAGGGTTAGGTTCCTACGAGCAGTACTTC.

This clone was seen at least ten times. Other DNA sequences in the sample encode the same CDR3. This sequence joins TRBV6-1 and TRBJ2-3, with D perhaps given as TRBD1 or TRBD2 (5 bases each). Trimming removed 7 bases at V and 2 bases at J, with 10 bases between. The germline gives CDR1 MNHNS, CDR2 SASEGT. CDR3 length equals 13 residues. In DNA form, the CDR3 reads TGTGCCAGCACCCGGGGCCCCACAGATACGCAGTATTTT. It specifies CASTRGPTDTQYF.

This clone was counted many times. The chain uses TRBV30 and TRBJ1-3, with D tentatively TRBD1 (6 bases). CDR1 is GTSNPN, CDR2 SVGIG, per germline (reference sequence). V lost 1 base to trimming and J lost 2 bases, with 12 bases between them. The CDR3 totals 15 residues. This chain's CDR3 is CAWSGGGGTGNTIYF. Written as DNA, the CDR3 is TGTGCCTGGAGTGGGGGAGGGGGAACTGGAAACACCATATATTTT.

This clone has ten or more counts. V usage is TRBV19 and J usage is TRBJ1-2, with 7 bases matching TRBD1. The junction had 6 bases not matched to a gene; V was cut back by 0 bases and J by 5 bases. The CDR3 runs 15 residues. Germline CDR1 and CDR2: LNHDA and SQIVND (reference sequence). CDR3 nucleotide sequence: TGTGCCAGTAGTATAGATAATACAGGGGAGTATGGCTACACCTTC. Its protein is CASSIDNTGEYGYTF.

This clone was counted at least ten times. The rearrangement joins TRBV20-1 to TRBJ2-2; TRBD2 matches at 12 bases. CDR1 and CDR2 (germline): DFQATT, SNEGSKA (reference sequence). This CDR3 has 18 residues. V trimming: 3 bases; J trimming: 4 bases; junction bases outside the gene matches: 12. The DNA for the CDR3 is TGCAGTGCTAGGGGGATTACTAGCGGGAGGTTGGGCACCGGGGAGCTGTTTTTT. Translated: CSARGITSGRLGTGELFF.

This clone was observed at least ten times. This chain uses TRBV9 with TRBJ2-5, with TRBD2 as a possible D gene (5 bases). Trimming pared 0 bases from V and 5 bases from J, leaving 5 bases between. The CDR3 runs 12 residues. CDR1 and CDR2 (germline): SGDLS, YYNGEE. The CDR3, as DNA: TGTGCCAGCAGCGTAGGGGAGGAGACCCAGTACTTC. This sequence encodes CASSVGEETQYF.

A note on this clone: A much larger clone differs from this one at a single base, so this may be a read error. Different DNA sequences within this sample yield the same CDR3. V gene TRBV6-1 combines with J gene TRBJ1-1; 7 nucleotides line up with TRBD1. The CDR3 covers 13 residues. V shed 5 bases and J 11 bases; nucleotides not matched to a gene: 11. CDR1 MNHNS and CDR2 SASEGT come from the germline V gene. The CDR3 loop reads CASSLDRDITAFF. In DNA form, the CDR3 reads TGTGCCAGCAGTCTAGACAGGGACATTACTGCTTTCTTT.

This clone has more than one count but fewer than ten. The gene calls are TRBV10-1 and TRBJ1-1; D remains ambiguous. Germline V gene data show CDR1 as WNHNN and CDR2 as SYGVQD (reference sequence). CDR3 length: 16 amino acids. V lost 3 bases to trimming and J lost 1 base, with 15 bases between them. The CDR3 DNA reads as TGCGCCAGCAGTGACGGCCCATCACTTACGAACACTGAAGCTTTCTTT. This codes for CASSDGPSLTNTEAFF.

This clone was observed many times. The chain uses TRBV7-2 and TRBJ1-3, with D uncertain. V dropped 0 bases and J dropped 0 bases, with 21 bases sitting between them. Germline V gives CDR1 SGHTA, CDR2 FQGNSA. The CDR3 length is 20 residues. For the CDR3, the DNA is TGTGCCAGCAGCTTAGCTATAAAGGGCGGGTTCTTTGACTCTGGAAACACCATATATTTT. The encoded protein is CASSLAIKGGFFDSGNTIYF.

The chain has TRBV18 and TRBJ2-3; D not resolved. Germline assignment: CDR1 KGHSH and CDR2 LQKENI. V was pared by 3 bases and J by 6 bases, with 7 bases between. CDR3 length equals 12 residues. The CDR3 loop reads CASSPATDTQYF. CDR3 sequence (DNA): TGTGCCAGCTCACCGGCGACCGATACGCAGTATTTT.

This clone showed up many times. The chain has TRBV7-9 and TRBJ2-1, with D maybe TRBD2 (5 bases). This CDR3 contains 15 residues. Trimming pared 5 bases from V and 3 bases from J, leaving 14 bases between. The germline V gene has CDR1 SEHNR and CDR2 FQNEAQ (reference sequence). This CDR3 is CASSHKREGYNEQFF. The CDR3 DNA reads TGTGCCAGCAGCCATAAACGGGAAGGCTACAATGAGCAGTTCTTC.

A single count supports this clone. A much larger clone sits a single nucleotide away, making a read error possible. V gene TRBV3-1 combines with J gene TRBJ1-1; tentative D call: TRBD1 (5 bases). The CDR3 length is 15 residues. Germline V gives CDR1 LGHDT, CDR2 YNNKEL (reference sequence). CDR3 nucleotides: TGTGCCATCAGCCGGTCACTAGGGACGAACACTGAAGCTTTCTTT. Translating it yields CAISRSLGTNTEAFF.

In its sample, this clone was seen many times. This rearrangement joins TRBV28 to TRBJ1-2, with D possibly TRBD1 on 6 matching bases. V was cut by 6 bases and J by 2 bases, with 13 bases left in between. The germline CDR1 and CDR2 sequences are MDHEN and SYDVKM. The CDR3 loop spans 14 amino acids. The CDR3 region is CASSRGGTNYGYTF. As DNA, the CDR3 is TGTGCCAGCAGCCGGGGGGGCACAAACTATGGCTACACCTTC.

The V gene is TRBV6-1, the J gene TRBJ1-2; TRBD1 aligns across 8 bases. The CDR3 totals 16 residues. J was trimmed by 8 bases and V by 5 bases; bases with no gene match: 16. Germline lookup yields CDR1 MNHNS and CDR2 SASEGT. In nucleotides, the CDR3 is TGTGCCAGCAGTAATATTGGACAGGGTCGCCGTGGGGGCTACACCTTC. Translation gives CASSNIGQGRRGGYTF.

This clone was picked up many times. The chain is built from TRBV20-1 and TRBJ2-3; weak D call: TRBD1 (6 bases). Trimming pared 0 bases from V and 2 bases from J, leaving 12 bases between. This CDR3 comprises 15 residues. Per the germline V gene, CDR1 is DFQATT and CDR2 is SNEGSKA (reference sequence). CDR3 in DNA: TGCAGTGCTAGAGATTTCCAGGGGTACACAGATACGCAGTATTTT. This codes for CSARDFQGYTDTQYF.

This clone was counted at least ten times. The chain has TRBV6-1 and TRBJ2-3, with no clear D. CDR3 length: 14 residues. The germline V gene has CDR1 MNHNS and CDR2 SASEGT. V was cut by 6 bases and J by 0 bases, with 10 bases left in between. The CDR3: CASRASLSTDTQYF. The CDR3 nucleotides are TGTGCCAGCAGAGCTAGTTTAAGCACAGATACGCAGTATTTT.

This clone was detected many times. Here the CDR3 reads CASSFPPLKKGGWTDTQYF. In nucleotides, the CDR3 is TGTGCCAGCAGCTTCCCACCTTTGAAAAAGGGGGGCTGGACAGATACGCAGTATTTT. V usage is TRBV7-2 and J usage is TRBJ2-3, with D perhaps TRBD1 or TRBD2 (6 bases each). Trimming removed 3 bases at V and 3 bases at J, with 25 bases between. Germline-derived CDR1 and CDR2 are SGHTA and FQGNSA. The CDR3 loop spans 19 amino acids.

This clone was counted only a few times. CDR3 sequence reads: CASSAARDRANYEQYF. CDR3 DNA sequence: TGTGCCAGCAGTGCCGCCCGGGACAGGGCAAACTACGAGCAGTACTTC. This sequence joins TRBV6-2 or TRBV6-3 and TRBJ2-7; TRBD1 matches 9 bases. The CDR3 runs to 16 residues. Trimming took 5 bases from V and 3 from J; bases not matched to a gene: 11. Germline values: CDR1 MNHEY, CDR2 SVGEGT.

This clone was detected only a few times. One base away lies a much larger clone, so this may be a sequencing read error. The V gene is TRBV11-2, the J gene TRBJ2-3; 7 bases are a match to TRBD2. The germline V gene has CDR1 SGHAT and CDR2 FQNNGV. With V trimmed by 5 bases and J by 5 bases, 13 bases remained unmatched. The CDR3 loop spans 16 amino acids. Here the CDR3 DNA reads TGTGCCAGCAGCATTGGAGCGGGAAGGATGGGAGATACGCAGTATTTT. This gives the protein CASSIGAGRMGDTQYF. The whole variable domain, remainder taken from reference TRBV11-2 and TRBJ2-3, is EAGVAQSPRYKIIEKRQSVAFWCNPISGHATLYWYQQILGQGPKLLIQFQNNGVVDDSQLPKDRFSAERLKGVDSTLKIQPAKLEDSAVYLCASSIGAGRMGDTQYFGPGTRLTVL.

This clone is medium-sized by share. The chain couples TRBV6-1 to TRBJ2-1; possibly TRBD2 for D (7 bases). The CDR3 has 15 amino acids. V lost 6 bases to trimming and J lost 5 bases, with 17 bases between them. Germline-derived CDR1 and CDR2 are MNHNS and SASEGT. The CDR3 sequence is CASSPGAGANNEQFF. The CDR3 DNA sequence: TGTGCCAGCAGCCCCGGTGCGGGGGCAAACAATGAGCAGTTCTTC.

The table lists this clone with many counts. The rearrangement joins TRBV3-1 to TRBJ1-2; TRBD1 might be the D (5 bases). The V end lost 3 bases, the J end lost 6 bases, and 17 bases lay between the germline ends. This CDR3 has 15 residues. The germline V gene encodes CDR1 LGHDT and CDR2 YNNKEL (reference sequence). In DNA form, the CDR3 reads TGTGCCAGCAGCCAGGTTCACGGGCCGGGGGATGGCTACACCTTC. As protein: CASSQVHGPGDGYTF.

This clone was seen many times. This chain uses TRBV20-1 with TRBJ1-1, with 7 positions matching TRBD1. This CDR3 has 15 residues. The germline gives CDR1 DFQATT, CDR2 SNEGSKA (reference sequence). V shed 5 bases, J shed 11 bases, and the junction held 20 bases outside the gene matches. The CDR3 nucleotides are TGCAGTGCTCCGGGACAGAGTCGGGCGAGAGCGTCGGCTTTCTTT. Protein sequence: CSAPGQSRARASAFF.

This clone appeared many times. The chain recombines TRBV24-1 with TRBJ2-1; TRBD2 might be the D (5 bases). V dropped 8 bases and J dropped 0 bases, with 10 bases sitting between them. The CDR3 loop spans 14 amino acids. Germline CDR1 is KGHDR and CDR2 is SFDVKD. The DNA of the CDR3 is TGTGCCACCAAAAAAGGGAGCTCCTACAATGAGCAGTTCTTC. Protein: CATKKGSSYNEQFF.